This T cell receptor (beta chain) was identified in a study of cytomegalovirus exposure and HLA in healthy donors. The study's findings and limits: Later analysis indicated greater clonal expansion among HLA-associated TCR beta chains than among equally common other chains. CMV serostatus alone was available as immune exposure information. The authors confirmed in vitro that three CMV-associated chains were specific for CMV antigens. A later analysis by the authors found several of the most significant clusters apparently linked to common viral pathogens.

Trimming pared 2 bases from V and 6 bases from J, leaving 17 bases between. The CDR3 sequence is 15 residues long. Germline V gives CDR1 MNHNS, CDR2 SASEGT. The PCR used 60 Vbeta and 13 Jbeta primers. Some clones are missing from TCRdb's copy, which holds only in-frame ones; the method was immunoSEQ multiplex PCR. This repertoire shows 100,000 to 150,000 clones, 8% to 11% found once; its top ten account for roughly 4.2%. The table lists this clone with a few counts. The antigen is undetermined. Source material: PBMCs. The receptor was derived from a woman younger than 30 in good health and CMV-seropositive. The chain carries TRBV6-1 and TRBJ2-7; maybe TRBD1 (6 bases). CDR3: CASSELDRGASEQYF. CDR3 in DNA: TGTGCCAGCAGTGAATTGGACAGAGGGGCCTCCGAGCAGTACTTC.